This T cell receptor beta chain was found in a study of T cells after yellow fever vaccination (dated by TCRdb to about 2019). Regarding the study in general: The SMART-Seq v4 Ultra Low Input RNA kit was used to prepare libraries from fractions with low cell numbers. Two healthy male donors, one aged 18 to 30 and one aged 30 to 40 years, made up the cohort. Blood samples were taken at several timepoints before and after primary and secondary immunization, and bulk PBMC replicates and cell subsets were isolated. To follow T-cell clones before and after both primary and booster YFV17D yellow fever vaccination, bulk TCR alpha and beta repertoires underwent longitudinal sequencing.

General study outcomes and caveats: A small fraction of clonotypes appeared in both the CD4 and CD8 compartments, likely as a result of convergent recombination. The secondary T-cell response was found to be weaker but faster than the primary response, with a peak reached on day 5 rather than on day 15. Most clones expanded after primary vaccination (around 97% of CD4 and approximately 86% of CD8) were re-detected after the booster, suggesting that broad memory maintenance occurred. Only a couple of donors were included in the study, so the extent to which the findings can be generalized is limited. Because abundant contaminating clonotypes from the bulk population could be contained in FACS-sorted repertoires, computational filtering was required.

The sequencer listed for this sample is Illumina NovaSeq 6000. Synthesis of TCR cDNA relied on 5'RACE template switching, a step that introduced a universal primer site along with unique molecular identifiers. Priming for cDNA synthesis came from both the TCR alpha and TCR beta constant segments. Two PCR steps were used to amplify libraries, with sample barcodes and sequencing adapters being added in the second step. Libraries were sequenced on Illumina HiSeq 2500 (2x100 bp) or NovaSeq (2x150 bp). Per the authors' processing: MIGEC handled demultiplexing of reads and collapsing into UMI consensus sequences, while MiXCR performed V(D)J alignment. Using edgeR on replicate PBMC samples, clonotypes were called vaccine-responding if FDR was below 0.01 and the log2 fold change was above 5 up to day 15. Each bulk clonotype was labeled CD4 or CD8 based on which sequenced repertoire, CD4 or CD8, contained the clonotype at higher abundance. TCRdb's own reprocessing of the public reads used fastp at Q25 and MiXCR and kept productive beta chains. Records with the same CDR3 protein are collapsed into one entry carrying the most frequent genes and DNA. TCRdb assigned the V and J calls; the authors' analysis was not used. The sample includes under 250,000 distinct CDR3 sequences, with approximately 3% observed a single time. The top ten clones comprise around 3% of the sample.

Its CDR3 holds 13 amino acids, cysteine through phenylalanine. The sequence is cut down to CDR3 DNA, 39 bases in frame from base 1. CDR1 and CDR2, looked up from the germline V gene, are SGHVS and FNYEAQ. The trim is 4 bases for V and 3 bases for J, with a gap of 6 bases between the germline ends. This clonotype was seen ten or more times. Which antigen it targets is not known. Base quality data are lacking; no much larger clone is found one base away. The sample's treatment or condition label, decoded: live attenuated yellow fever vaccine strain. A standard Ficoll-Paque protocol was used to isolate PBMCs from peripheral blood. CD4 and CD8 T-cell fractions were isolated with Dynabeads CD4 and CD8 positive selection kits. RNA was extracted with TriZol from bulk PBMCs, CD4 and CD8 fractions, and dextramer-positive and dextramer-negative fractions.

The sequencing here drew on CD4+ T cells sorted from PBMCs, taken 10 days after the yellow fever booster vaccination. The chain joins TRBV7-6 to TRBJ2-2, with an unclear D gene assignment. The receptor's source is a young man who received the YFV17D yellow fever vaccine. The CDR3 region: CASSSTYTGELFF. DNA sequence: TGTGCCAGCAGCTCGACTTACACCGGGGAGCTGTTTTTT.